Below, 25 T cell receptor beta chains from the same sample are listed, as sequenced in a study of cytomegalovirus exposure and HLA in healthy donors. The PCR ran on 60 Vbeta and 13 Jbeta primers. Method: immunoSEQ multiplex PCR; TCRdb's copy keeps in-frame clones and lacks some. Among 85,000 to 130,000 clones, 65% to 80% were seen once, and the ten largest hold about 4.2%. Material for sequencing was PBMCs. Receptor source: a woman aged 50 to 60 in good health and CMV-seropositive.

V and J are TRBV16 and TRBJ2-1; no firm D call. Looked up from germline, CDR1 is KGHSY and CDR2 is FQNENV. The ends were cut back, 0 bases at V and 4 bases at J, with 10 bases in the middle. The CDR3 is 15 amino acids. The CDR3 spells CASSQSVGRYNEQFF. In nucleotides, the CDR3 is TGTGCCAGCAGCCAATCGGTGGGCAGATACAATGAGCAGTTCTTC.

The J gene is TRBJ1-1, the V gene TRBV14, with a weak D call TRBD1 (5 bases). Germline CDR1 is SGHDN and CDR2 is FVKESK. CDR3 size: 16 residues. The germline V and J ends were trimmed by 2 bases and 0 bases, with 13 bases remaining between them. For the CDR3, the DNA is TGTGCCAGCAGCCAAAATTTAGGGGTGCTGAACACTGAAGCTTTCTTT. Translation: CASSQNLGVLNTEAFF.

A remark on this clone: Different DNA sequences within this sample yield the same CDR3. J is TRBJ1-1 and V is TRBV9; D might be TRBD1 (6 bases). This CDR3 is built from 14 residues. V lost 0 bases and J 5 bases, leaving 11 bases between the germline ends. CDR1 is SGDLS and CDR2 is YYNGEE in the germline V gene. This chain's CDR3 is CASSVARGGTEAFF. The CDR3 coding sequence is TGTGCCAGCAGCGTAGCTAGAGGGGGTACTGAAGCTTTCTTT.

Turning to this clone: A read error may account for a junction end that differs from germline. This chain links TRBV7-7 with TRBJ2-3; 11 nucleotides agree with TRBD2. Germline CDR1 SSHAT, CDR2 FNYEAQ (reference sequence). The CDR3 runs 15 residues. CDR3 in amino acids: CASSISGGEADTQYF. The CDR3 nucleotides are TGTGCTAGCAGCATTAGCGGGGGGGAAGCAGATACGCAGTATTTT.

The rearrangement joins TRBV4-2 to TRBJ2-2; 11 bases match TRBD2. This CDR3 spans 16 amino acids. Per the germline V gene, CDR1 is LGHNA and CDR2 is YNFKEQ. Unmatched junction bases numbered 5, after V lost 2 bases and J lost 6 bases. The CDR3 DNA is TGTGCCAGCAGCCAACAGGGACTAGCGGTCGCCGGGGAGCTGTTTTTT. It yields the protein CASSQQGLAVAGELFF.

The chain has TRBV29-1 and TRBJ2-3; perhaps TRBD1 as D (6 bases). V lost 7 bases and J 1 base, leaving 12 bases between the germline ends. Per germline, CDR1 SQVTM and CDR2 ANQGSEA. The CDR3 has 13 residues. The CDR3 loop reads CSAHRAGTDTQYF. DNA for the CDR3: TGCAGCGCCCACAGGGCTGGCACAGATACGCAGTATTTT.

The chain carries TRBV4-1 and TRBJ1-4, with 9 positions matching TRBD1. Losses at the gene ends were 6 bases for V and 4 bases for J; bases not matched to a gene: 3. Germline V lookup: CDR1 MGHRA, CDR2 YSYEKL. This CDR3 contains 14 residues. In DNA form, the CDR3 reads TGCGCCAGCAGGATGACAGGGGGTAATGAAAAACTGTTTTTT. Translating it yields CASRMTGGNEKLFF.

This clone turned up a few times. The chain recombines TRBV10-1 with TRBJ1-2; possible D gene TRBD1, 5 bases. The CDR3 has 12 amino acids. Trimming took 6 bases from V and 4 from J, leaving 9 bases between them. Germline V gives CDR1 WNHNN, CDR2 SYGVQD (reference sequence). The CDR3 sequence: CASRGQPYGYTF. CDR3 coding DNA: TGCGCCAGCAGGGGGCAACCCTATGGCTACACCTTC.

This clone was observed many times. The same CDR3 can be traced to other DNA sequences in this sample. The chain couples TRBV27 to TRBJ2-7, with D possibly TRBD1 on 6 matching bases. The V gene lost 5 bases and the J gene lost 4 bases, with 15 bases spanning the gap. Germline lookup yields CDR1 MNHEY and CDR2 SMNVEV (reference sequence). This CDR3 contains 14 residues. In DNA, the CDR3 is TGTGCCAGCAGTCTACAGGGTGCTAATTACGAGCAGTACTTC. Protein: CASSLQGANYEQYF.

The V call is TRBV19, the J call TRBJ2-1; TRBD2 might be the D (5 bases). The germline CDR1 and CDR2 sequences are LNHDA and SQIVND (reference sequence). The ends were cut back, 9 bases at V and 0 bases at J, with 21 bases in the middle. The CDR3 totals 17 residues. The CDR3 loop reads CASSRRQPSFSYNEQFF. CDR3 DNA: TGTGCCAGCTCTCGGAGGCAGCCTAGTTTCTCCTACAATGAGCAGTTCTTC.

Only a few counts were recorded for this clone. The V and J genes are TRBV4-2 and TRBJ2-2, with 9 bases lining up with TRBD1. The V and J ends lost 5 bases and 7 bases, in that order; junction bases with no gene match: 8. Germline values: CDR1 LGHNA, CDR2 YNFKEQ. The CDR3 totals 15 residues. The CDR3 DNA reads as TGTGCCAGCAGCAAGGGACAGGGATTCGGCGGGGAGCTGTTTTTT. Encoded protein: CASSKGQGFGGELFF.

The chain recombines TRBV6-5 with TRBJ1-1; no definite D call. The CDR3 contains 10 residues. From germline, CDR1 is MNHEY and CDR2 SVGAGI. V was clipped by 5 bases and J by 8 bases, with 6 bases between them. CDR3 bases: TGTGCCAGCAGTCGGGTCGAAGCTTTCTTT. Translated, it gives CASSRVEAFF.

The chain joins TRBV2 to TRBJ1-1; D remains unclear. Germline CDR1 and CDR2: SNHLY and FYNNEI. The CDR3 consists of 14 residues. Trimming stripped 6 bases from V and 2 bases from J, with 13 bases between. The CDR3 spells CASRREQTNTEAFF. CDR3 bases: TGTGCCAGCAGGAGGGAACAGACAAACACTGAAGCTTTCTTT.

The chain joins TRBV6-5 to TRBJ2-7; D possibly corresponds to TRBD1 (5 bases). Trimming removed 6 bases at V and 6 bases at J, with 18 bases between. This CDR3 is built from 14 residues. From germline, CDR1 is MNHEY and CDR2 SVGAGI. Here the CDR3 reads CASRPTDNYGEQYF. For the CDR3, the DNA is TGTGCCAGCAGGCCGACAGACAACTACGGCGAGCAGTACTTC.

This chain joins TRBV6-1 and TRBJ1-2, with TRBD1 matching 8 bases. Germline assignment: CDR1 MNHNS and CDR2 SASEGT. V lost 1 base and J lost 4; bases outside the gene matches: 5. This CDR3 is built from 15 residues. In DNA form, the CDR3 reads TGTGCCAGCAGTGAAGTGGTAGGACAGGGCTATGGCTACACCTTC. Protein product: CASSEVVGQGYGYTF.

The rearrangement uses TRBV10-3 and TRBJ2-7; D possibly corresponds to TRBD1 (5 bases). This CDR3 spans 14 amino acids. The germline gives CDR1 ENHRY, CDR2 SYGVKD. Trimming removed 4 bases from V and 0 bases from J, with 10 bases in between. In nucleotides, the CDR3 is TGTGCCATCAGTGCAAGACAGAACTCCTACGAGCAGTACTTC. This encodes CAISARQNSYEQYF.

CDR3 protein: CASSPPQGLVGEQYF. The DNA of the CDR3 is TGTGCCAGCAGCCCCCCCCAGGGACTAGTCGGCGAGCAGTACTTC. The chain has TRBV9 and TRBJ2-7; 8 bases line up with TRBD2. Germline-derived CDR1 and CDR2 are SGDLS and YYNGEE. V was clipped by 4 bases and J by 6 bases; unmatched bases: 12. This CDR3 has 15 amino acids. Filled out from reference TRBV9 and TRBJ2-7, the complete variable domain reads DSGVTQTPKHLITATGQRVTLRCSPRSGDLSVYWYQQSLDQGLQFLIQYYNGEERAKGNILERFSAQQFPDLHSELNLSSLELGDSALYFCASSPPQGLVGEQYFGPGTRLTVT.

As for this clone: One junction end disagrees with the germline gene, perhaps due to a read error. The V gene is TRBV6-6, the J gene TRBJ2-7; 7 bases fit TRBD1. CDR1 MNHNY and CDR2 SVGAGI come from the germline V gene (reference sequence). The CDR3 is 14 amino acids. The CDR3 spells CASSYTGQLYEQCF. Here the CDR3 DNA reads TGTGCCAGCAGTTACACGGGACAGCTATACGAGCAGTGCTTC.

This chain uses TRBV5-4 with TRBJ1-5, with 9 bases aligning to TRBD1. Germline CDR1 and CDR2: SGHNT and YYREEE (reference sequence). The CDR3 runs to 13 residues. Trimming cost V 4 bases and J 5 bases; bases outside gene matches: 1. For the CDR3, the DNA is TGTGCCAGCAGCGGGGACAGGGATCAGCCCCAGCATTTT. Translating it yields CASSGDRDQPQHF.

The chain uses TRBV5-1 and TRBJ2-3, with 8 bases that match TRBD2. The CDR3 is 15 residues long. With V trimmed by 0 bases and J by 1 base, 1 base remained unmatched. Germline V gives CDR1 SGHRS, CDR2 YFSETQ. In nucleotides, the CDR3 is TGCGCCAGCAGCTTGGGAGCGGGGGGCACAGATACGCAGTATTTT. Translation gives CASSLGAGGTDTQYF.

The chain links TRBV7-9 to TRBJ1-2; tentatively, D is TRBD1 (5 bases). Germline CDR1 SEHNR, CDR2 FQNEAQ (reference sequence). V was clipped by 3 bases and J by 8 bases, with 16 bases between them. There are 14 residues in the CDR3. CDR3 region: CASSFKGREGGYTF. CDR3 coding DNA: TGTGCCAGCAGCTTTAAGGGCAGGGAGGGCGGCTACACCTTC.

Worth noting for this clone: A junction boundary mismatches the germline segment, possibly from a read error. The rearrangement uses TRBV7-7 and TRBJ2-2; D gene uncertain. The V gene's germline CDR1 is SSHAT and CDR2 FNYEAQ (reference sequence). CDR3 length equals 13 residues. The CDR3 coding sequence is TGTGCTAGCAGCCCTATGGGCCCGGGGGAGCTGTTTTTT. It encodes CASSPMGPGELFF.

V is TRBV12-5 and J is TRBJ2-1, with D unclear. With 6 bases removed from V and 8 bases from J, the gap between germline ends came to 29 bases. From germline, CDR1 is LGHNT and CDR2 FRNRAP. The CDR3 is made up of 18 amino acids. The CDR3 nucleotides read TGTGCTAGTGGAACTACTTCGGCCGGAACTCACCGCCGCCATGAGCAGTTCTTC. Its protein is CASGTTSAGTHRRHEQFF.

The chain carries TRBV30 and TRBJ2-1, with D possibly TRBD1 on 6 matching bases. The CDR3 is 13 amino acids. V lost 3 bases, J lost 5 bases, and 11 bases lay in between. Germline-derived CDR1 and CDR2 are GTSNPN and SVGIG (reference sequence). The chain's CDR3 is CAWRLGAHNEQFF. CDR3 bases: TGTGCCTGGAGATTGGGGGCCCACAATGAGCAGTTCTTC.

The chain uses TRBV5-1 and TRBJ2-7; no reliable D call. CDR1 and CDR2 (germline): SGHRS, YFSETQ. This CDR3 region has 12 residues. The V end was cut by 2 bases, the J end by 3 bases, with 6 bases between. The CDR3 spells CASSFDSYEQYF. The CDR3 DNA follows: TGCGCCAGCAGCTTTGATAGCTACGAGCAGTACTTC.